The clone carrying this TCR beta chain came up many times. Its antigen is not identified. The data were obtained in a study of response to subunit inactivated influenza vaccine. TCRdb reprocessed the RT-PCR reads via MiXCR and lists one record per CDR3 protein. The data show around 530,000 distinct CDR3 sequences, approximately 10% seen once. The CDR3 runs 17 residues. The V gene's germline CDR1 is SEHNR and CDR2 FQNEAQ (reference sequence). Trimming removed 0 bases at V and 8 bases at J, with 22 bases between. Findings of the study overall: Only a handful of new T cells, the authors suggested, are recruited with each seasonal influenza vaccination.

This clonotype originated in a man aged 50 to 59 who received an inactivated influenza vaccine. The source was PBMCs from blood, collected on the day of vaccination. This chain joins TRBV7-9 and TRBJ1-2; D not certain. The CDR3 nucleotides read TGTGCCAGCAGCTTAGCAAATAGAAGGAGTATGTTTGGGGGCTACACCTTC. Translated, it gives CASSLANRRSMFGGYTF.